Below are 13 T cell receptor beta chains sequenced from a single sample in a study of control samples from healthy donors and cancer patients (dated by TCRdb to 2020 to 2021). Library preparation was by the immunoSEQ multiplex PCR assay. TCRdb re-hosts the immuneACCESS table, in-frame sequences only. Its copies lack some clones; in the studies checked, an unresolved V gene accounts for under half of them, and the cause for the rest is not known. The sample data list 150,000 or so clones, and roughly 93% of these were observed just once. Around 5.4% of the sample lies in the top ten. Sequenced material: blood. These TCRs come from a man aged 18 to 29 in good health.

The genes are TRBV5-6 and TRBJ1-2; D not resolved. Trimming took 3 bases from V and 4 from J, leaving 16 bases between them. CDR1 is SGHDT, CDR2 YYEEEE, per germline. This CDR3 is 15 amino acids long. This chain's CDR3 is CASSSGLLVGYGYTF. CDR3 in DNA: TGTGCCAGCAGCTCTGGACTTCTTGTCGGCTATGGCTACACCTTC.

V is TRBV29-1 and J is TRBJ2-7, with D perhaps given as TRBD1 or TRBD2 (5 bases each). Trimming took 7 bases from V and 6 from J, leaving 19 bases between them. There are 13 residues in the CDR3. Germline V CDR1 and CDR2: SQVTM, ANQGSEA. The CDR3 DNA reads TGCAGCGCGTTGGGGAATGGGGCGGGCGAGCAGTACTTC. Translation: CSALGNGAGEQYF.

This chain connects TRBV28 to TRBJ2-1; 12 bases map to TRBD2. V shed 6 bases and J 2 bases; nucleotides not matched to a gene: 8. The CDR3 runs to 17 residues. Germline-derived CDR1 and CDR2 are MDHEN and SYDVKM. The CDR3 coding sequence is TGTGCCAGCAGACCCTGGACTAGCGGGACCCCCTACAATGAGCAGTTCTTC. Its protein product is CASRPWTSGTPYNEQFF.

This clone has just one count. V is TRBV12-5 and J is TRBJ1-5; TRBD1 matches 8 bases. CDR3 length: 15 amino acids. V lost 2 bases and J lost 5; bases outside the gene matches: 5. Per the germline V gene, CDR1 is LGHNT and CDR2 is FRNRAP. The CDR3 reads CASGLTSGGDQPQHF. CDR3 DNA sequence: TGTGCTAGTGGTTTGACTTCAGGGGGCGATCAGCCCCAGCATTTT.

This chain links TRBV3-1 (or the pseudogene TRBV3-2) with TRBJ2-5; TRBD1 is a possible D gene (5 bases). V was clipped by 5 bases and J by 1 base, with 17 bases between them. Germline CDR1 is LGHDT and CDR2 is YNNKEL (reference sequence). The CDR3 extends over 16 amino acids. For the CDR3, the DNA is TGTGCCAGCAGCACCTTAAACAGGCCCTTCCAAGAGACCCAGTACTTC. This sequence encodes CASSTLNRPFQETQYF.

J is TRBJ1-4 and V is TRBV21-1. TRBV21-1 is flagged as a pseudogene. CDR3 size: 15 residues. This chain's CDR3 is CASSKREGFNEKLFF. The DNA of the CDR3 is TGTGCCAGCAGCAAACGGGAGGGCTTTAATGAAAAACTGTTTTTT.

J is TRBJ2-3 and V is TRBV18; D may be TRBD2 (5 bases). Germline V CDR1 and CDR2: KGHSH, LQKENI. Trimming pared 1 base from V and 0 bases from J, leaving 8 bases between. The length of the CDR3 is 15 residues. The CDR3 spells CASSPQGASTDTQYF. Here the CDR3 DNA reads TGTGCCAGCTCACCACAGGGAGCTAGCACAGATACGCAGTATTTT.

The genes are TRBV11-2 and TRBJ1-1; no clear D gene. V was trimmed by 6 bases and J by 6 bases, leaving 8 bases between them. The germline V gene has CDR1 SGHAT and CDR2 FQNNGV. This CDR3 contains 11 residues. CDR3 residues: CASSEGAEAFF. CDR3 sequence (DNA): TGTGCCAGCAGTGAGGGAGCTGAAGCTTTCTTT. The full variable domain, completed using reference TRBV11-2 and TRBJ1-1, is EAGVAQSPRYKIIEKRQSVAFWCNPISGHATLYWYQQILGQGPKLLIQFQNNGVVDDSQLPKDRFSAERLKGVDSTLKIQPAKLEDSAVYLCASSEGAEAFFGQGTRLTVV.

The rearrangement uses TRBV2 and TRBJ1-5; weak D call: TRBD1 (5 bases). This CDR3 is 15 amino acids long. Germline V lookup: CDR1 SNHLY, CDR2 FYNNEI. Trimming cost V 8 bases and J 1 base, with 15 bases left between them. CDR3 protein: CASVKGGGSNQPQHF. CDR3 DNA: TGTGCCAGCGTTAAAGGTGGGGGAAGCAATCAGCCCCAGCATTTT.

The V gene is TRBV6-1, the J gene TRBJ1-5, with D unresolved. The CDR3 covers 15 residues. V was shortened by 2 bases and J by 4 bases, with 12 bases between the two germline ends. Germline CDR1 and CDR2: MNHNS and SASEGT. The CDR3 sequence is CASSEIRSTNQPQHF. The CDR3 bases are TGTGCCAGCAGTGAAATCAGGTCCACAAATCAGCCCCAGCATTTT.

This clone appeared a single time. The chain recombines TRBV7-6 with TRBJ1-2; D gene ambiguous. The CDR3 totals 13 residues. Germline CDR1 is SGHVS and CDR2 is FNYEAQ. V shed 4 bases and J shed 4 bases, with 10 bases lying between them. CDR3 DNA: TGTGCCAGCAGCTCCCGGGAGGGCTATGGCTACACCTTC. Translated, it gives CASSSREGYGYTF.

This chain links TRBV4-1 with TRBJ2-7; TRBD2 aligns across 11 bases. Germline assignment: CDR1 MGHRA and CDR2 YSYEKL. Germline trimming cut 0 bases from V and 6 bases from J; bases unmatched to any gene: 7. This CDR3 spans 16 amino acids. CDR3 nucleotides: TGCGCCAGCAGCCAAGATGGGCTAGCGGGAGGAGGCGAGCAGTACTTC. Translated: CASSQDGLAGGGEQYF.

This clone came up once. V gene TRBV10-3 combines with J gene TRBJ1-2; no reliable D call. The germline CDR1 and CDR2 sequences are ENHRY and SYGVKD. V was pared by 6 bases and J by 2 bases, with 4 bases between. This CDR3 spans 11 amino acids. CDR3 residues: CAISGNYGYTF. The CDR3 coding sequence is TGTGCCATCAGCGGGAACTATGGCTACACCTTC.